This TCR beta chain originates from a study of blood T cell repertoires in COVID-19. On the study more broadly: Nucleic acid was either cDNA or gDNA, and it came from T cells, B-cell-depleted T cells, or PBMCs.

Original data processing: Using reference gene primer amplification, nucleated cell counts were estimated. The repertoire was sequenced with immunoSEQ multiplex PCR; TCRdb's copy has only in-frame clones and lacks some. The V and J calls and the clone size are those of that table, but D and trimming were determined from the DNA. The table includes approximately 250,000 clones, roughly 80% detected once. CDR3 length equals 13 residues. The V segment lost 8 bases and the J segment 0 bases; nucleotides outside the gene matches: 1. Germline V gives CDR1 MNHEY, CDR2 SMNVEV (reference sequence). The chain employs TRBV27 and TRBJ1-1, with 9 bases lining up with TRBD1. The origin of this receptor is a woman in her forties or fifties with acute or convalescent COVID-19. The sample taken for sequencing was peripheral blood. The CDR3 DNA follows: TGTGCCAGCTGGGACAGGGTGAACACTGAAGCTTTCTTT. Translation gives CASWDRVNTEAFF.